Below, 14 T cell receptor beta chains from the same sample are listed, as sequenced in a study of T cells in localized non-small cell lung cancer. Clones were sequenced by immunoSEQ multiplex PCR, and TCRdb holds only the in-frame ones, with some missing. The data show around 140,000 clones, 80% to 90% seen once. The source was peripheral blood, collected before any cancer treatment. These receptors were collected from a female donor older than 55 with stage I lung adenocarcinoma.

In this sample, this clone turned up once. This rearrangement joins TRBV7-9 to TRBJ2-1, with D possibly called TRBD1 or TRBD2 (5 bases each). Trimming stripped 5 bases from V and 5 bases from J, with 10 bases between. This CDR3 region has 13 residues. Germline CDR1 is SEHNR and CDR2 is FQNEAQ (reference sequence). In DNA, the CDR3 is TGTGCCAGCAGCGGGACCGTCAACAATGAGCAGTTCTTC. Amino acids: CASSGTVNNEQFF.

The CDR3 DNA sequence: TGTGCCAGCAGCGCTACCGGGACAGGGATGCCCACTAATGAAAAACTGTTTTTT. It codes for CASSATGTGMPTNEKLFF. V is TRBV9 and J is TRBJ1-4; 9 nucleotides align to TRBD1. Trimming at V came to 3 bases and at J to 2 bases, leaving 11 bases not matched to a gene. The V gene's germline CDR1 is SGDLS and CDR2 YYNGEE. The CDR3 extends over 18 amino acids.

The gene calls are TRBV19 and TRBJ2-2; D unresolved. CDR1 LNHDA and CDR2 SQIVND come from the germline V gene (reference sequence). There are 14 residues in the CDR3. Trimming stripped 6 bases from V and 1 base from J, with 9 bases between. The CDR3 nucleotides read TGTGCCAGTAGCCAAACAATGAACACCGGGGAGCTGTTTTTT. Protein sequence: CASSQTMNTGELFF.

This CDR3 is CASSLNTGSYTEAFF. The CDR3 coding sequence is TGTGCCAGCAGCTTAAATACAGGGAGTTACACTGAAGCTTTCTTT. V gene TRBV7-3 combines with J gene TRBJ1-1; tentatively, D is TRBD1 (6 bases). The length of the CDR3 is 15 residues. Looked up from germline, CDR1 is SGHTA and CDR2 is FQGTGA. The V and J ends lost 1 base and 3 bases respectively, with 12 bases between them.

V gene TRBV28 combines with J gene TRBJ1-2; 8 bases are a match to TRBD1. Germline V gene sequence: CDR1 MDHEN, CDR2 SYDVKM. J gave up 3 bases and V 6 bases, and 9 bases lay outside the gene matches. The CDR3 spans 15 residues. The CDR3 region is CASSLLTGGDYGYTF. The CDR3 coding sequence is TGTGCCAGCAGCCTCCTTACAGGGGGGGACTATGGCTACACCTTC.

The gene calls are TRBV28 and TRBJ2-7; 10 bases agree with TRBD2. Germline loops: CDR1 MDHEN, CDR2 SYDVKM. V shed 6 bases and J 2 bases; nucleotides not matched to a gene: 7. The CDR3 contains 15 residues. The CDR3: CASRGPGTSAYEQYF. In DNA, the CDR3 is TGTGCCAGCAGAGGTCCCGGGACTAGCGCCTACGAGCAGTACTTC. The full variable domain, with the rest looked up from reference TRBV28 and TRBJ2-7, is DVKVTQSSRYLVKRTGEKVFLECVQDMDHENMFWYRQDPGLGLRLIYFSYDVKMKEKGDIPEGYSVSREKKERFSLILESASTNQTSMYLCASRGPGTSAYEQYFGPGTRLTVT.

The chain is built from TRBV9 and TRBJ2-5, with 10 positions matching TRBD2. The CDR3 is 15 residues long. The germline gives CDR1 SGDLS, CDR2 YYNGEE. Trimming at V came to 0 bases and at J to 4 bases, leaving 3 bases not matched to a gene. This chain's CDR3 is CASSVGLAGSETQYF. The CDR3 DNA follows: TGTGCCAGCAGCGTAGGACTAGCGGGTTCAGAGACCCAGTACTTC.

The rearrangement joins TRBV7-9 to TRBJ1-1; D call uncertain. This CDR3 spans 9 amino acids. The V end lost 2 bases, the J end lost 13 bases, and 5 bases lay between the germline ends. Germline V gene lookup returns CDR1 SEHNR and CDR2 FQNEAQ (reference sequence). The CDR3 is CASSLSDFF. For the CDR3, the DNA is TGTGCCAGCAGCTTATCCGATTTCTTT.

The V gene is TRBV7-6, the J gene TRBJ2-7; no firm D call. There are 13 residues in the CDR3. V lost 2 bases, J lost 1 base, and 6 bases lay in between. Germline V gene lookup returns CDR1 SGHVS and CDR2 FNYEAQ. Here the CDR3 reads CASSLSSSYEQYF. CDR3 nucleotides: TGTGCCAGCAGCTTAAGCAGTTCCTACGAGCAGTACTTC.

This chain links TRBV29-1 with TRBJ1-4; D call uncertain. Germline V gene sequence: CDR1 SQVTM, CDR2 ANQGSEA. The germline V and J ends were trimmed by 7 bases and 9 bases, with 6 bases remaining between them. This CDR3 is 9 amino acids long. CDR3: CSEPKKLFF. CDR3 nucleotide sequence: TGCAGCGAACCCAAAAAACTGTTTTTT.

V and J are TRBV5-1 and TRBJ2-7, with D possibly TRBD2 on 5 matching bases. CDR1 and CDR2 (germline): SGHRS, YFSETQ. V lost 4 bases to trimming and J lost 4 bases, with 12 bases between them. The CDR3 has 13 amino acids. The CDR3 here is CASSATAVYEQYF. As DNA, the CDR3 is TGCGCCAGCAGCGCTACAGCGGTATACGAGCAGTACTTC.

This clone was found once. The genes are TRBV7-9 and TRBJ2-3, with no clear D. The CDR3 runs to 12 residues. V was cut by 5 bases and J by 4 bases, with 7 bases left in between. The germline V gene has CDR1 SEHNR and CDR2 FQNEAQ (reference sequence). The DNA for the CDR3 is TGTGCCAGCAGCGGTATCGCAGATACGCAGTATTTT. Its translation is CASSGIADTQYF.

The chain combines TRBV6-4 with TRBJ2-2, with a weak D call TRBD1 (6 bases). The V gene lost 11 bases and the J gene lost 4 bases, with 14 bases spanning the gap. The CDR3 covers 13 residues. Germline CDR1 is MRHNA and CDR2 is SNTAGT. The DNA for the CDR3 is TGTGCCTTACACAGGGTCGTCACCGGGGAGCTGTTTTTT. Its protein is CALHRVVTGELFF.

The rearrangement uses TRBV5-1 and TRBJ1-3; 9 bases are shared with TRBD1. CDR1 and CDR2 (germline): SGHRS, YFSETQ. This CDR3 is built from 15 residues. Trimming cost V 4 bases and J 9 bases; bases outside gene matches: 11. The CDR3: CASSRTGDIGATIYF. DNA for the CDR3: TGCGCCAGCAGCAGGACAGGGGATATTGGAGCCACCATATATTTT.